This T cell receptor beta chain derives from a study of cytomegalovirus exposure and HLA in healthy donors. This clone was observed once. Its antigen is not identified. Generated by immunoSEQ multiplex PCR, the TCRdb table keeps only in-frame clones and is missing some. The sample includes 100,000 to 120,000 clones, approximately 90% of them seen just once. Study findings and constraints: About 180 TCR beta chains were listed as cytomegalovirus-associated.

The CDR3 extends over 16 amino acids. The germline V gene has CDR1 SEHNR and CDR2 FQNEAQ (reference sequence). V shed 5 bases and J 8 bases; nucleotides not matched to a gene: 12. Input material: PBMCs. The chain combines TRBV7-9 with TRBJ2-1, with 10 bases aligning to TRBD1. The TCR was taken from a woman younger than 35 in good health and CMV-seronegative. DNA of the CDR3: TGTGCCAGCAGCGGGCTCAAGACAGGGGGCAGGGATGAGCAGTTCTTC. As protein: CASSGLKTGGRDEQFF.